One T cell receptor (beta chain) is described in this entry. The data are from a study of brain T cells in children with intractable seizures. Sequencing was limited to surgery cases with top T cell transcript signatures in brain tissue. The V and J ends lost 4 bases and 4 bases respectively, with 17 bases between them. In germline, CDR1 is SNHLY, CDR2 FYNNEI. This CDR3 comprises 16 residues. Method: immunoSEQ multiplex PCR; TCRdb's copy keeps in-frame clones and lacks some. The data contain 65,000 to 85,000 clones, under 95% of them singletons. The chain combines TRBV2 with TRBJ1-3; D gene uncertain. The TCR originated in a boy in the first two years of life with tuberous sclerosis and intractable seizures. The specimen was peripheral blood, collected at surgery. The DNA of the CDR3 is TGTGCCAGCAGTGTCAGTCGGGCGGGGTCCGGAAACACCATATATTTT. Translated, it gives CASSVSRAGSGNTIYF.